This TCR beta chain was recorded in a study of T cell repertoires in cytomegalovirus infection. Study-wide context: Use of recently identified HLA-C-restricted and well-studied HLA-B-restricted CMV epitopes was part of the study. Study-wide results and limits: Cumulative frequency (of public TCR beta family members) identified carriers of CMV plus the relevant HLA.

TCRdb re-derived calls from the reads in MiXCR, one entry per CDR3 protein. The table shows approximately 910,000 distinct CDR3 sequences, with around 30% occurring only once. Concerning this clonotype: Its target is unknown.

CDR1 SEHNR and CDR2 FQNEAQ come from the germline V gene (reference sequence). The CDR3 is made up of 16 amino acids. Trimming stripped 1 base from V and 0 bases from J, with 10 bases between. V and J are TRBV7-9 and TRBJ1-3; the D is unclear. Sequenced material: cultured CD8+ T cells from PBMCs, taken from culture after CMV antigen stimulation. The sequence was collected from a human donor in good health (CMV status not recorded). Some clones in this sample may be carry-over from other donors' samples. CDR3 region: CASSLVEASSGNTIYF. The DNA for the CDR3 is TGTGCCAGCAGCTTAGTGGAGGCGAGCTCTGGAAACACCATATATTTT. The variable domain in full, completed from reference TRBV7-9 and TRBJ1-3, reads DTGVSQNPRHKITKRGQNVTFRCDPISEHNRLYWYRQTLGQGPEFLTYFQNEAQLEKSRLLSDRFSAERPKGSFSTLEIQRTEQGDSAMYLCASSLVEASSGNTIYFGEGSWLTVV.